This is a list of T cell receptor beta chains from one sample in a study of cytomegalovirus exposure and HLA in healthy donors. Generated by immunoSEQ multiplex PCR, the TCRdb table keeps only in-frame clones and is missing some. The sample carries 100,000 to 150,000 clones, roughly 81% recorded once. The material sequenced was PBMCs. The receptors come from a woman under 40 in good health and CMV-seronegative. Each CDR3 is given with its conserved first and last residue. The order of the fields is clone size, V gene, J gene, D gene, CDR3 DNA, CDR3 protein. A D gene is named only where the DNA matches it firmly. Not all rows give a size; the values are once, few, many and, for expanded clones, a class.

.,TRBV5-1,TRBJ2-1,TRBD2,TGCGCCAGCGGCTGGACGACTAGCGGAGCTTACAATGAGCAGTTCTTC,CASGWTTSGAYNEQFF
.,TRBV2,TRBJ1-5,TRBD1,TGTGCCAGCAGTGCAGGGGGGCAGCCCCAGCATTTT,CASSAGGQPQHF
.,TRBV5-1,TRBJ2-5,TRBD2,TGCGCCAGCAGCTTGGATCCGGGACTAGCGGGAGTCGAGACCCAGTACTTC,CASSLDPGLAGVETQYF
.,TRBV27,TRBJ1-5,.,TGTGCCAGCAGTAGGGGGGGGGTGAGGCTGGCTCAGCCCCAGCATTTT,CASSRGGVRLAQPQHF
.,TRBV19,TRBJ2-7,TRBD2,TGTGCCAGTAGTCAGGCTAGCGGGAGCGGCTACGAGCAGTACTTC,CASSQASGSGYEQYF
.,TRBV15,TRBJ1-4,TRBD1,TGTGCCACCAGCACCAGGACAGGGGGAACTGATAAACTGTTTTTT,CATSTRTGGTDKLFF
.,TRBV19,TRBJ2-1,.,TGTGCCAGTAATGGAAACAGCCAAGAGCAGTTCTTC,CASNGNSQEQFF
.,TRBV5-3,TRBJ2-7,.,TGTACCGGAACCGGTATCTACGAGCAGTACTTC,CTGTGIYEQYF
.,TRBV6-1,TRBJ2-3,TRBD2,TGTGCCAGCAGTTCCGAGACTAGCGCCGGAACGCAGTATTTT,CASSSETSAGTQYF
few,TRBV5-4,TRBJ2-3,.,TGTGCCAGCAGCGGAAACAGGGCCAGCACAGATACGCAGTATTTT,CASSGNRASTDTQYF
.,TRBV19,TRBJ2-3,.,TGTGCCAGTAGCCCCCACGGGGGACCCAGCACAGATACGCAGTATTTT,CASSPHGGPSTDTQYF
.,TRBV7-8,TRBJ1-5,TRBD1,TGTGCCAGCAGCTTAGCGCCAAGGACAGGGAGCAATCAGCCCCAGCATTTT,CASSLAPRTGSNQPQHF
.,TRBV5-1,TRBJ2-1,.,TGCGCCAGCAGCTTTGGACACCAGCAGTTCTTC,CASSFGHQQFF
.,TRBV2,TRBJ2-1,TRBD1,TGTGCCAGCAGTGAATGGCAGGGGGCAAGATATGAGCAGTTCTTC,CASSEWQGARYEQFF
.,TRBV19,TRBJ2-7,.,TGTGCCAGTAGTATAGCTTCGCAGGGGTGGCACGAGCAGTACTTC,CASSIASQGWHEQYF
.,TRBV11-2,TRBJ2-5,.,TGTGCCAGCAGCCAATTAACAGGGTCGGAGACCCAGTACTTC,CASSQLTGSETQYF
.,TRBV6-6,TRBJ1-2,TRBD1,TGTGCCAGCAGTTACGGGACAGGGGGCTTGCCCTATGGCTACACCTTC,CASSYGTGGLPYGYTF
.,TRBV6-4,TRBJ1-5,TRBD1,TGTGCCAGCAGTGCCCCGACAGGGGGTCAGCCCCAGCATTTT,CASSAPTGGQPQHF
.,TRBV6-6,TRBJ1-5,.,TGTGCCAGCAGCCGCAGGACCCTCGGGGATCAGCCCCAGCATTTT,CASSRRTLGDQPQHF
.,TRBV5-4,TRBJ2-2,TRBD1,TGTGCCAGCAGCTTGAGTCAGGACAGGGGGTCGCGAGGGGAGCTGTTTTTT,CASSLSQDRGSRGELFF
.,TRBV6-6,TRBJ2-3,TRBD2,TGTGCCAGCAGTTACTCAGGACTAGCGTTTGATACGCAGTATTTT,CASSYSGLAFDTQYF
.,TRBV7-2,TRBJ2-5,.,TGTGCCAGCAGCTACGATCGGACTACCCAGTACTTC,CASSYDRTTQYF
.,TRBV9,TRBJ2-3,TRBD2,TGTGCCAGCAGCGTTAGCGGGATTAGCACAGATACGCAGTATTTT,CASSVSGISTDTQYF
.,TRBV6-6,TRBJ2-7,.,TGTGCCAGCAGTTACGGAGGGGGCGGCGAGCAGTACTTC,CASSYGGGGEQYF
.,TRBV19,TRBJ2-3,TRBD2,TGTGCCAGTAGTCCGGGACTAGCGGGAGGAGATACGCAGTATTTT,CASSPGLAGGDTQYF
few,TRBV5-5,TRBJ2-3,.,TGTGCCAGCAGCTTGGGTCTGCTAGCTGCGGATACGCAGTATTTT,CASSLGLLAADTQYF
once,TRBV7-9,TRBJ2-7,.,TGTTCCAGCAGCCCCCGGACAGGTCAGGAGGGTTCCTACGAGCAGTACTTC,CSSSPRTGQEGSYEQYF
.,TRBV30,TRBJ1-1,.,TGTGCCTGGGGGACGGGGGGGCGCGAGAACACTGAAGCTTTCTTT,CAWGTGGRENTEAFF
.,TRBV29-1,TRBJ2-1,TRBD1,TGCAGCGTTCGTACCGGGACAGGGGGCTACAATGAGCAGTTCTTC,CSVRTGTGGYNEQFF
.,TRBV6-1,TRBJ1-5,.,TGTGCCAGCAGTGAAGGCAAGGAGAATCAGCCCCAGCATTTT,CASSEGKENQPQHF
.,TRBV23-1,TRBJ2-7,.,TGCGCCAGCAGTCCTCGGGTAGGTATCGACGAGCAGTACTTC,CASSPRVGIDEQYF
.,TRBV27,TRBJ1-3,.,TGTGCCAGCAGTTTATATACTCGGGGGGTCGCGGGAAACACCATATATTTT,CASSLYTRGVAGNTIYF
.,TRBV18,TRBJ1-2,TRBD1,TGTGCCAGCTCACCCCGGATGGCCAGGGGGGAACTGGGAGGCTACACCTTC,CASSPRMARGELGGYTF
.,TRBV7-8,TRBJ1-2,.,TGTGCCAGCAGCTTAGCGCGGGCAGGAGGGAGGTATGGCTACACCTTC,CASSLARAGGRYGYTF
.,TRBV5-6,TRBJ2-7,.,TGTGCCAGCAGCTTGCATAACAGGGACCACGAGCAGTACTTC,CASSLHNRDHEQYF
.,TRBV11-3,TRBJ2-1,TRBD2,TGTGCCAGCAGCCCCGGGGGGGGGCCTTACAATGAGCAGTTCTTC,CASSPGGGPYNEQFF
.,TRBV21-1,TRBJ2-2,.,TGTGCCAGCAGCAGCCTTGGGAGGGGGTCCCCCGGGGAGCTGTTTTTT,CASSSLGRGSPGELFF
.,TRBV7-8,TRBJ2-1,TRBD1,TGTGCCAGCAGCTTATGGGTCCGGGACAGGGGGCGTAATGAGCAGTTCTTC,CASSLWVRDRGRNEQFF
.,TRBV5-5,TRBJ2-7,TRBD1,TGTGCCAGCAGAAGTCCAGGGGGCGAGCAGTACTTC,CASRSPGGEQYF
.,TRBV5-1,TRBJ1-4,.,TGCGCCAGCAGCTTAGCAGGGTCTAATGAAAAACTGTTTTTT,CASSLAGSNEKLFF
.,TRBV10-2,TRBJ2-3,TRBD2,TGCGCCAGCAGTAAAAGGGCCGGGACTAGTCCCACAGATACGCAGTATTTT,CASSKRAGTSPTDTQYF
.,TRBV15,TRBJ2-5,.,TGTGCCACCAGCGCCGGCAGGGCTCAAGAGACCCAGTACTTC,CATSAGRAQETQYF
.,TRBV7-9,TRBJ1-2,.,TGTGCCAGCAGCTTATGGGGGCTGACAGGCTATGGCTACACCTTC,CASSLWGLTGYGYTF
.,TRBV2,TRBJ1-1,.,TGTGCCAGCAGTGATGAGGTTTTGGCTGAAGCTTTCTTT,CASSDEVLAEAFF
.,TRBV6-4,TRBJ2-1,.,TGTGCCAGCAGTGATCCCGGCGGAAGCGATGAGCAGTTCTTC,CASSDPGGSDEQFF
once,TRBV19,TRBJ2-1,TRBD2,TGTGCCAGTAGAGGCCTAGGGACTAGCAGGGGTGAGCAGTTCTTC,CASRGLGTSRGEQFF
.,TRBV19,TRBJ1-1,.,TGTGCCAGTAGTATAAACGGCAGACTGAAGACTGAAGCTTTCTTT,CASSINGRLKTEAFF
.,TRBV6-1,TRBJ1-4,.,TGTGCCAGCAGTGAATACCGGGATTCCACTAATGAAAAACTGTTTTTT,CASSEYRDSTNEKLFF